This T cell receptor (beta chain) was sequenced during a study of patients and donors after allogeneic stem cell transplantation. TCRdb passed the RT-PCR reads through MiXCR, listing each CDR3 protein once. This table has around 240,000 distinct CDR3 sequences, roughly 15% appearing once. This clonotype was observed at least ten times. This receptor was obtained from a human donor who was either an allogeneic HSCT recipient or a stem cell or donor lymphocyte infusion donor (not recorded which). It is not recorded whose cells these are; they may come from a transplant donor. Material for sequencing was blood, either unsorted or a sorted T cell fraction (not recorded which).

The DNA for the CDR3 is TGTGCCAGCAGTCCCGGACAGACCTATAATTCACCCCTCCACTTT. It codes for CASSPGQTYNSPLHF. The chain combines TRBV12-3 or TRBV12-4 with TRBJ1-6, with D maybe TRBD1 (6 bases). V lost 5 bases and J lost 2, with 10 bases in between. This CDR3 has 15 amino acids.